This T cell receptor (beta chain) was identified during a study of T-cell reconstitution after alpha-beta-depleted transplantation in children. Turning to this clonotype: The target antigen is unknown.

Whole-study results and caveats: T cells produced anew were the main source of T-cell counts and diversity one year after transplant. Several hundred expanded graft clones reportedly supplied alpha-beta T cells about two months after transplant. From surviving recipient T cells and thymic progenitors came the high day-60 TCRbeta diversity observed in some patients.

The germline V gene has CDR1 KGHDR and CDR2 SFDVKD. CDR3 length: 16 amino acids. Trimming cost V 3 bases and J 6 bases, with 17 bases left between them. Preparing the TCRbeta library involved the use of unique molecular identifiers. TCRdb reprocessed the PCR reads with MiXCR, giving one entry per CDR3 protein. Of 700,000 to 950,000 distinct CDR3 sequences listed, approximately 15% are singletons. The chain employs TRBV24-1 and TRBJ2-1; D may correspond to TRBD1 or TRBD2 (5 bases each). The clonotype was recovered from a male patient younger than 18 who had a stem cell transplant for acute lymphoblastic leukemia, so the T cells may come from the graft donor. The sequences come from PBMCs, mostly from graft donor cells, collected 360 days after TCRalphabeta/CD19-depleted stem cell transplant. This CDR3 is CATSDRTGPQLNEQFF. Here the CDR3 DNA reads TGTGCCACCAGTGATAGGACGGGACCTCAACTCAATGAGCAGTTCTTC.